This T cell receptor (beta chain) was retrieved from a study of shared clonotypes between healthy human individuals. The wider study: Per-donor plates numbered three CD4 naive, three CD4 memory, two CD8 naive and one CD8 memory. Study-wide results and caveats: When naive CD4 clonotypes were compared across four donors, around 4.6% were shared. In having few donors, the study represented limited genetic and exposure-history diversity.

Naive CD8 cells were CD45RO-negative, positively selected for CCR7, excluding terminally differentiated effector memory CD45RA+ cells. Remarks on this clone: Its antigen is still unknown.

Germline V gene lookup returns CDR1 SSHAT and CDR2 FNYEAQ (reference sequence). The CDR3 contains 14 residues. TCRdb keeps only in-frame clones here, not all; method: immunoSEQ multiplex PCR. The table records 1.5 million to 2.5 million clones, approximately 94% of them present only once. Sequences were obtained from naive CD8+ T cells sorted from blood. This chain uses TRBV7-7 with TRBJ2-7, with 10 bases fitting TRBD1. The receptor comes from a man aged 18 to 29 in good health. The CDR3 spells CASGLTGGFYEQYF. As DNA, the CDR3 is TGTGCTAGCGGGTTGACAGGGGGCTTCTACGAGCAGTACTTC.